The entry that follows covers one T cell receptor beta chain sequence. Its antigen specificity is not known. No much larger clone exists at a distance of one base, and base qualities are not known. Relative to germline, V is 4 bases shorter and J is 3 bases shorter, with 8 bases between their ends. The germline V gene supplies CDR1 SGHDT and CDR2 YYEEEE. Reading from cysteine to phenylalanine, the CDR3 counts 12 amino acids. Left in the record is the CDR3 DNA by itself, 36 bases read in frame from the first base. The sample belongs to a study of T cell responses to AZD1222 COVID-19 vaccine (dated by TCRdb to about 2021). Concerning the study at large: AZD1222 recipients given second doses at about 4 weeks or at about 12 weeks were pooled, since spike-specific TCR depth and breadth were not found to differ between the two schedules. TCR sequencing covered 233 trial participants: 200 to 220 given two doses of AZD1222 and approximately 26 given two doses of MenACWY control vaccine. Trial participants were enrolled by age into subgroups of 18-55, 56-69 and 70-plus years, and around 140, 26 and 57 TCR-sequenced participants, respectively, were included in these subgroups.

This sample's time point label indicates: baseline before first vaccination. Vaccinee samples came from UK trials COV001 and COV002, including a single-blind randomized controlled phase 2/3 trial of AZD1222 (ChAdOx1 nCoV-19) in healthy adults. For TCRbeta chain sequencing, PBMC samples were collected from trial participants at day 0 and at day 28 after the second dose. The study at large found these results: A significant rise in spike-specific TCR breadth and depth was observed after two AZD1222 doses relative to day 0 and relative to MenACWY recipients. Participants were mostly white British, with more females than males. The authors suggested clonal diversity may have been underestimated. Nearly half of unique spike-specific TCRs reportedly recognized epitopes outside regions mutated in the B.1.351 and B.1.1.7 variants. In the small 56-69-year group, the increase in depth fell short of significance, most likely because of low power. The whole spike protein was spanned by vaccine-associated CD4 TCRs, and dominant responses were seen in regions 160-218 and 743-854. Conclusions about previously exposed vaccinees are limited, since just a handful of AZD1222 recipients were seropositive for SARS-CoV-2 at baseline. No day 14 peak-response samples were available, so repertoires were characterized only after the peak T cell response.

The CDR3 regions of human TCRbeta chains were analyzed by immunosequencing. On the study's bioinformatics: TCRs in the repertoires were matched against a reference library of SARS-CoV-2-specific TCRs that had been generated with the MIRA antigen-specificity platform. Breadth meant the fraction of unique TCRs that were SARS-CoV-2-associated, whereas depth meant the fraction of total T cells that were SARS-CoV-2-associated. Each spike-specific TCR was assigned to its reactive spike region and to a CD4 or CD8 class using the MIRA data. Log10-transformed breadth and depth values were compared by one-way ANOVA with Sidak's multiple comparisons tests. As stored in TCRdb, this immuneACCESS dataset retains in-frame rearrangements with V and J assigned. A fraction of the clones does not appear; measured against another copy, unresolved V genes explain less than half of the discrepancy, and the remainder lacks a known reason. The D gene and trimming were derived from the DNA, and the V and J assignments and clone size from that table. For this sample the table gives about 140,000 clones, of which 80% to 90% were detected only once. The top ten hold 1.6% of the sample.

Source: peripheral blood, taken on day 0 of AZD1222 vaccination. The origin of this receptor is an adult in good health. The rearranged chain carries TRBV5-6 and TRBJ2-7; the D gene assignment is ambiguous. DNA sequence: TGTGCCAGCAGCGGGCGAATCTACGAGCAGTACTTC. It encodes CASSGRIYEQYF.